Shown below are 10 T cell receptor beta chains from a single sample sequenced in a study of OX40 agonist ivuxolimab in advanced cancers. Clones were sequenced by immunoSEQ multiplex PCR, and TCRdb holds only the in-frame ones, with some missing. The sample carries about 50,000 clones, about 80% recorded once. The input for sequencing was CD4+ or CD8+ T cells sorted from blood, taken in a trial of the OX40 agonist ivuxolimab. These receptors were obtained from an adult with an advanced solid tumor such as melanoma, head and neck, liver or kidney cancer.

The table lists this clone with a count of one. The rearrangement uses TRBV6-1 and TRBJ1-5, with D uncertain. The CDR3 loop spans 13 amino acids. V lost 5 bases, J lost 7 bases, and 12 bases lay in between. The germline V gene has CDR1 MNHNS and CDR2 SASEGT. The CDR3 sequence is CASSPLWWQPQHF. CDR3 DNA: TGTGCCAGCAGTCCTCTTTGGTGGCAGCCCCAGCATTTT.

V is TRBV15 and J is TRBJ2-5; D is ambiguous. The CDR3 contains 13 residues. CDR1 and CDR2 (germline): LNHNV, YYDKDF (reference sequence). Between the trimmed V and J ends, which lost 5 bases and 0 bases, there was a span of 7 bases. The DNA of the CDR3 is TGTGCCACCAGCGCTCAGAACCAAGAGACCCAGTACTTC. Protein sequence: CATSAQNQETQYF.

The V gene is TRBV28, the J gene TRBJ1-1; 7 bases are a match to TRBD1. CDR1 is MDHEN, CDR2 SYDVKM, per germline. V dropped 7 bases and J dropped 1; count of bases not matched to a gene: 6. The CDR3 runs to 14 residues. The CDR3 DNA sequence: TGTGCCAGCATCCCAGGGGGACGGAACACTGAAGCTTTCTTT. It specifies CASIPGGRNTEAFF.

The chain couples TRBV7-6 to TRBJ2-5; possibly TRBD1 for D (5 bases). V was pared by 8 bases and J by 5 bases, with 18 bases between. CDR3 size: 14 residues. The germline gives CDR1 SGHVS, CDR2 FNYEAQ. CDR3 bases: TGTGCCAGCGGGGCGCCCAAGGAATTTGAGACCCAGTACTTC. Translated, it gives CASGAPKEFETQYF.

This clone appeared once. The chain employs TRBV28 and TRBJ2-7; 7 bases are shared with TRBD1. This CDR3 is 15 amino acids long. Germline V gene data show CDR1 as MDHEN and CDR2 as SYDVKM. Germline trimming cut 6 bases from V and 4 bases from J; bases unmatched to any gene: 12. The CDR3 nucleotides are TGTGCCAGCAGACGGGACAGCCCTTCGAATTACGAGCAGTACTTC. It encodes CASRRDSPSNYEQYF.

J is TRBJ2-7 and V is TRBV6-5, with a possible D match to TRBD2 (6 bases). Between the trimmed V and J ends, which lost 6 bases and 0 bases, there was a span of 15 bases. Germline CDR1 MNHEY, CDR2 SVGAGI. The CDR3 contains 15 residues. CDR3 protein: CASSARGSSSYEQYF. The CDR3 DNA reads as TGTGCCAGCAGCGCCCGGGGGTCTAGCTCCTACGAGCAGTACTTC.

The chain employs TRBV5-1 and TRBJ2-5; 9 positions agree with TRBD2. CDR3 length equals 13 residues. CDR1 and CDR2 from the germline V gene are SGHRS and YFSETQ. Losses at the gene ends were 7 bases for V and 5 bases for J; bases not matched to a gene: 6. CDR3 residues: CASQREVGETQYF. The CDR3 DNA reads as TGCGCCAGCCAGCGGGAGGTTGGGGAGACCCAGTACTTC. The full variable domain, in which reference TRBV5-1 and TRBJ2-5 provide the parts outside the CDR3, is KAGVTQTPRYLIKTRGQQVTLSCSPISGHRSVSWYQQTPGQGLQFLFEYFSETQRNKGNFPGRFSGRQFSNSRSEMNVSTLELGDSALYLCASQREVGETQYFGPGTRLLVL.

V and J are TRBV28 and TRBJ2-1; 9 bases agree with TRBD1. After removal of 7 bases from V and 2 bases from J, the junction contained 6 bases not matched to a gene. The CDR3 runs to 15 residues. The germline V gene has CDR1 MDHEN and CDR2 SYDVKM. CDR3 sequence (DNA): TGTGCCAGCACCTTAACAGGGGGCCCCTACAATGAGCAGTTCTTC. Its protein product is CASTLTGGPYNEQFF. Looking up the rest from reference TRBV28 and TRBJ2-1 gives the full variable domain: DVKVTQSSRYLVKRTGEKVFLECVQDMDHENMFWYRQDPGLGLRLIYFSYDVKMKEKGDIPEGYSVSREKKERFSLILESASTNQTSMYLCASTLTGGPYNEQFFGPGTRLTVL.

The chain combines TRBV27 with TRBJ1-1; 7 nucleotides match TRBD1. Germline CDR1 and CDR2: MNHEY and SMNVEV (reference sequence). Losses at the gene ends were 2 bases for V and 1 base for J; bases not matched to a gene: 4. The CDR3 covers 15 residues. Here the CDR3 reads CASSLLGQENTEAFF. DNA for the CDR3: TGTGCCAGCAGTTTACTCGGACAGGAGAACACTGAAGCTTTCTTT.

J is TRBJ1-6 and V is TRBV27; the D is unclear. The germline gives CDR1 MNHEY, CDR2 SMNVEV (reference sequence). The CDR3 totals 13 residues. Trimming removed 6 bases at V and 7 bases at J, with 10 bases between. CDR3 protein: CASSISENSPLHF. The CDR3 DNA reads TGTGCCAGCAGCATCTCAGAGAATTCACCCCTCCACTTT.